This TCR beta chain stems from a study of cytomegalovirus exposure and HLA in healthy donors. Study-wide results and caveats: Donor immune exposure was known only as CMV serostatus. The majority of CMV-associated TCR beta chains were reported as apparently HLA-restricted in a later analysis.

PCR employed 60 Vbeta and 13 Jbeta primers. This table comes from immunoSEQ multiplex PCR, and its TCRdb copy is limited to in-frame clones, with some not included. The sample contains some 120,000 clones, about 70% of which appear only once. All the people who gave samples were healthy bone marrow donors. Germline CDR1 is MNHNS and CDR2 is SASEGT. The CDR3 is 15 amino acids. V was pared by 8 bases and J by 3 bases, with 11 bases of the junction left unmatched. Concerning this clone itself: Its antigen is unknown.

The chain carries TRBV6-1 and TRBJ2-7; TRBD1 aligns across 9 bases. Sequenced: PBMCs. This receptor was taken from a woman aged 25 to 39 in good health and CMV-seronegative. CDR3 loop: CASSPEGTGSYEQYF. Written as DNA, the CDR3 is TGTGCCAGCTCGCCAGAGGGGACAGGGAGCTACGAGCAGTACTTC.